Presented here are 14 T cell receptor beta chains from one specimen sequenced in a study of T cell changes during pregnancy in multiple sclerosis. Clones were read by immunoSEQ multiplex PCR, and TCRdb kept only the in-frame ones, dropping some. This table has 38,000 or so clones, 75% to 95% appearing once. The material sequenced was CD4+ T cells from peripheral blood mononuclear cells, taken in the third trimester of pregnancy. The receptors were gathered from a female donor with multiple sclerosis, enrolled in a pregnancy study.

The CDR3 nucleotides are TGCGCCAGCATGAGGACAGGAACACGCACAGATACGCAGTATTTT. Its translation: CASMRTGTRTDTQYF. V gene TRBV5-1 combines with J gene TRBJ2-3; 7 bases align to TRBD1. Germline V gene sequence: CDR1 SGHRS, CDR2 YFSETQ. Trimming removed 6 bases from V and 1 base from J; junction bases left unmatched: 8. The CDR3 is 15 amino acids.

Worth noting for this clone: One junction end disagrees with the germline gene, perhaps due to a read error. The V gene is TRBV11-2, the J gene TRBJ2-7, with 10 bases lining up with TRBD2. CDR3 length: 15 residues. Germline V CDR1 and CDR2: SGHAT, FQNNGV. The CDR3 sequence is CASSLASPSASGSSF. CDR3 DNA: TGTGCCAGCAGCTTAGCATCCCCCTCGGCTAGCGGGAGTAGCTTC.

The V call is TRBV28, the J call TRBJ1-6; D perhaps matches TRBD1 (6 bases). This CDR3 is built from 13 residues. The germline V gene has CDR1 MDHEN and CDR2 SYDVKM. V lost 6 bases and J lost 9, with 12 bases in between. The chain's CDR3 is CASRGGRSSPLHF. The CDR3, as DNA: TGTGCCAGCAGGGGGGGGCGAAGTTCACCCCTCCACTTT.

This clone occurred a few times. This rearrangement joins TRBV27 to TRBJ2-7; the D gene is possibly TRBD2 (5 bases). Germline V lookup: CDR1 MNHEY, CDR2 SMNVEV (reference sequence). The CDR3 extends over 15 amino acids. V gave up 2 bases and J gave up 0 bases, with 11 bases separating them. CDR3 region: CASSLGRTLSYEQYF. Written as DNA, the CDR3 is TGTGCCAGCAGTTTAGGCAGGACTCTCTCCTACGAGCAGTACTTC.

Remarks on this clone: Other DNA sequences within the sample encode an identical CDR3. V is TRBV7-2 and J is TRBJ1-5, with D possibly being TRBD1 (5 bases). V was shortened by 2 bases and J by 0 bases, with 8 bases between the two germline ends. Germline CDR1 SGHTA, CDR2 FQGNSA. This CDR3 region has 15 residues. DNA for the CDR3: TGTGCCAGCAGCTTATCAGGGCGTAGCAATCAGCCCCAGCATTTT. Translation gives CASSLSGRSNQPQHF.

The V call is TRBV7-2, the J call TRBJ2-5, with 9 positions matching TRBD1. The CDR3 has 13 amino acids. J gave up 4 bases and V 4 bases, and 1 base lay outside the gene matches. Germline CDR1 reads SGHTA; CDR2 reads FQGNSA. In DNA, the CDR3 is TGTGCCAGCAGCTCGGACAGGGGAGAGACCCAGTACTTC. Its translation is CASSSDRGETQYF. The full variable domain, rest sourced from reference TRBV7-2 and TRBJ2-5, is GAGVSQSPSNKVTEKGKDVELRCDPISGHTALYWYRQSLGQGLEFLIYFQGNSAPDKSGLPSDRFSAERTGGSVSTLTIQRTQQEDSAVYLCASSSDRGETQYFGPGTRLLVL.

This clone has a single count. The CDR3 loop is CASSLSSRSGDEQFF. The DNA of the CDR3 is TGTGCCAGCAGCTTATCGAGCAGGTCGGGAGATGAGCAGTTCTTC. J is TRBJ2-1 and V is TRBV7-6; a possible D gene is TRBD2 (6 bases). Trimming took 2 bases from V and 8 from J, leaving 16 bases between them. The germline V gene has CDR1 SGHVS and CDR2 FNYEAQ. The CDR3 runs to 15 residues.

This rearrangement joins TRBV6-1 to TRBJ2-7; perhaps TRBD2 as D (5 bases). CDR3 length equals 12 residues. Trimming stripped 2 bases from V and 3 bases from J, with 5 bases between. CDR1 and CDR2 from the germline V gene are MNHNS and SASEGT. The CDR3 DNA reads as TGTGCCAGCAGTGAACGGGGCTACGAGCAGTACTTC. Its translation is CASSERGYEQYF.

Concerning this clone itself: One junction end disagrees with the germline gene, perhaps due to a read error. V and J are TRBV19 and TRBJ2-2; the match to TRBD1 covers 7 bases. Germline CDR1 LNHDA, CDR2 SQIVND (reference sequence). The CDR3 runs to 15 residues. CDR3 DNA: TGTGCCAGTAGGCCCGGGACAGCGAATACCGGGGAGCTGTTTTTT. Residues: CASRPGTANTGELFF.

The chain recombines TRBV6-1 with TRBJ2-7, with 10 positions matching TRBD2. The germline gives CDR1 MNHNS, CDR2 SASEGT. V was pared by 7 bases and J by 7 bases, with 10 bases of the junction left unmatched. The CDR3 covers 14 residues. This CDR3 is CASTLLAGSWEQYF. The CDR3 DNA sequence: TGTGCCAGCACATTACTAGCGGGGTCCTGGGAGCAGTACTTC.

The rearrangement links TRBV19 to TRBJ2-6, with 8 bases lining up with TRBD1. V shed 7 bases, J shed 3 bases, and the junction held 5 bases outside the gene matches. The length of the CDR3 is 15 residues. The germline V gene has CDR1 LNHDA and CDR2 SQIVND (reference sequence). The CDR3 DNA sequence: TGTGCCAGTACAGGGGGCGCCCGTGGGGCCAACGTCCTGACTTTC. Translation gives CASTGGARGANVLTF.

The CDR3 nucleotides read TGTGCCAGCAGTAACTATGGGGGAGGGTCCTACAATGAGCAGTTCTTC. Translating it yields CASSNYGGGSYNEQFF. V gene TRBV6-6 combines with J gene TRBJ2-1, with 7 bases fitting TRBD2. CDR3 length equals 16 residues. With V trimmed by 5 bases and J by 1 base, 8 bases remained unmatched. Germline CDR1 MNHNY, CDR2 SVGAGI (reference sequence).

The chain employs TRBV6-4 and TRBJ2-5; 13 bases are shared with TRBD2. After removal of 6 bases from V and 5 bases from J, the junction contained 6 bases not matched to a gene. This CDR3 has 15 amino acids. CDR1 and CDR2 from the germline V gene are MRHNA and SNTAGT. The CDR3 loop is CASSLLAGGVETQYF. The CDR3 DNA reads TGTGCCAGCAGCCTACTAGCGGGAGGGGTGGAGACCCAGTACTTC.

The chain is built from TRBV28 and TRBJ2-3; D uncertain. The CDR3 loop spans 14 amino acids. Germline assignment: CDR1 MDHEN and CDR2 SYDVKM. Trimming stripped 6 bases from V and 3 bases from J, with 13 bases between. The CDR3 nucleotides read TGTGCCAGCAGCTTTCGCCCTACGACAGATACGCAGTATTTT. Protein product: CASSFRPTTDTQYF.